These 24 T cell receptor beta chains originate from one sample sequenced in a study of T cell responses to AZD1222 COVID-19 vaccine. Repertoires were generated with immunoSEQ multiplex PCR, while TCRdb's copy carries only in-frame clones and drops some. Among about 180,000 clones, almost 90% were seen once, and the ten largest hold around a tenth. The material was peripheral blood, obtained 28 days after the second AZD1222 dose. These receptors all stem from an adult who received the AZD1222 COVID-19 vaccine.

V gene TRBV5-4 combines with J gene TRBJ2-2, with unresolved D. The CDR3 is 14 residues long. V was clipped by 1 base and J by 1 base, with 5 bases between them. Germline values: CDR1 SGHNT, CDR2 YYREEE (reference sequence). DNA for the CDR3: TGTGCCAGCAGCTTGCACGTGAACACCGGGGAGCTGTTTTTT. Residues: CASSLHVNTGELFF.

V is TRBV6-1 and J is TRBJ2-7; maybe TRBD1 (5 bases). The CDR3 is 13 residues long. Trimming removed 2 bases at V and 5 bases at J, with 10 bases between. Germline assignment: CDR1 MNHNS and CDR2 SASEGT. Written as DNA, the CDR3 is TGTGCCAGCAGTGAAAAGGGGCACGACGAGCAGTACTTC. As protein: CASSEKGHDEQYF.

Concerning this clone itself: Other DNA sequences in this specimen translate into the identical CDR3. This chain connects TRBV19 to TRBJ1-6; D gene unclear. Per germline, CDR1 LNHDA and CDR2 SQIVND (reference sequence). Deletions cut 3 bases from V and 8 bases from J, with 8 bases between. The CDR3 has 13 amino acids. The CDR3 reads CASSIGADSPLHF. In nucleotides, the CDR3 is TGTGCCAGTAGTATTGGTGCCGATTCACCCCTCCACTTT.

Concerning this clone itself: An end of the junction differs from the germline gene, which may be a read error. This rearrangement joins TRBV7-8 to TRBJ1-5; TRBD1 is a possible D gene (6 bases). The CDR3 has 13 residues. Per the germline V gene, CDR1 is SGHVS and CDR2 is FQNEAQ. CDR3 region: CASRLGGNQPQHF. The CDR3 coding sequence is TGTGCCAGCAGATTAGGGGGAAATCAGCCCCAGCATTTT.

The chain recombines TRBV6-5 with TRBJ1-2, with unresolved D. Trimming cost V 7 bases and J 4 bases, with 10 bases left between them. This CDR3 contains 12 residues. Germline loops: CDR1 MNHEY, CDR2 SVGAGI. The CDR3 region is CASTLWIYGYTF. The DNA of the CDR3 is TGTGCCAGCACCCTGTGGATCTATGGCTACACCTTC.

The rearrangement links TRBV2 to TRBJ2-2; 9 bases fit TRBD1. The V gene's germline CDR1 is SNHLY and CDR2 FYNNEI. The CDR3 runs 15 residues. The ends lost 6 bases at V and 4 bases at J; junction bases unmatched: 6. The CDR3 DNA reads as TGTGCCAGCAGACCTTCGACAGGGGGCACCGGGGAGCTGTTTTTT. Its translation is CASRPSTGGTGELFF.

The V gene is TRBV11-3, the J gene TRBJ2-1; the D is unclear. The CDR3 consists of 13 residues. In germline, CDR1 is SGHNT, CDR2 YENEEA. Trimming took off 2 bases at V and 7 bases at J, with 9 bases between the two ends. For the CDR3, the DNA is TGTGCCAGCAGCTTAAGTACCCGAAATGAGCAGTTCTTC. Amino acids: CASSLSTRNEQFF.

In DNA form, the CDR3 reads TGTGCCAGCAGTCCCCGACAGGGGACCGCCTATAGCAATCAGCCCCAGCATTTT. Translation gives CASSPRQGTAYSNQPQHF. The genes are TRBV27 and TRBJ1-5; 8 bases line up with TRBD1. CDR3 length: 18 amino acids. After removal of 5 bases from V and 0 bases from J, the junction contained 12 bases not matched to a gene. Germline CDR1 is MNHEY and CDR2 is SMNVEV (reference sequence).

The V call is TRBV5-1, the J call TRBJ1-2; no clear D gene. Per the germline V gene, CDR1 is SGHRS and CDR2 is YFSETQ. V gave up 4 bases and J gave up 0 bases, with 16 bases separating them. CDR3 length: 16 residues. The CDR3 DNA sequence: TGCGCCAGCAGCGCCGGACTCGATCCTTCTAACTATGGCTACACCTTC. Protein: CASSAGLDPSNYGYTF. Full variable domain (outside the CDR3, taken from reference TRBV5-1 and TRBJ1-2): KAGVTQTPRYLIKTRGQQVTLSCSPISGHRSVSWYQQTPGQGLQFLFEYFSETQRNKGNFPGRFSGRQFSNSRSEMNVSTLELGDSALYLCASSAGLDPSNYGYTFGSGTRLTVV.

The genes are TRBV7-2 and TRBJ2-5; 11 bases are a match to TRBD2. Germline-derived CDR1 and CDR2 are SGHTA and FQGNSA. The junction had 7 bases not matched to a gene; V was cut back by 5 bases and J by 5 bases. The CDR3 covers 15 residues. The CDR3 nucleotides read TGTGCCAGCAGCCCACTAACTAGCGGGGGTGAGACCCAGTACTTC. Its translation: CASSPLTSGGETQYF.

The chain has TRBV5-1 and TRBJ2-5, with a weak D call TRBD2 (6 bases). V was shortened by 4 bases and J by 1 base, with 11 bases between the two germline ends. The CDR3 has 14 amino acids. Germline values: CDR1 SGHRS, CDR2 YFSETQ. CDR3 loop: CASSQGLGQETQYF. CDR3 coding DNA: TGCGCCAGCAGCCAGGGACTGGGCCAAGAGACCCAGTACTTC.

This clone occurred a few times. The chain couples TRBV3-1 (or the pseudogene TRBV3-2) to TRBJ2-5, with D perhaps TRBD2 (5 bases). Germline-derived CDR1 and CDR2 are LGHDT and YNNKEL (reference sequence). The CDR3 loop spans 15 amino acids. With 4 bases removed from V and 1 base from J, the gap between germline ends came to 13 bases. The DNA for the CDR3 is TGTGCCAGCAGCCTCCCCGGAGAGGGCCAAGAGACCCAGTACTTC. It yields the protein CASSLPGEGQETQYF.

CDR3 residues: CAWSVLTEAFF. The CDR3 DNA is TGTGCCTGGAGTGTACTTACTGAAGCTTTCTTT. The chain couples TRBV30 to TRBJ1-1; no clear D gene. Trimming shortened V by 0 bases and J by 5 bases, and 4 bases separated the two germline ends. Germline CDR1 and CDR2: GTSNPN and SVGIG (reference sequence). This CDR3 region has 11 residues.

V gene TRBV5-1 combines with J gene TRBJ2-7; TRBD2 agrees at 7 bases. V was pared by 0 bases and J by 2 bases, with 5 bases of the junction left unmatched. The CDR3 has 15 amino acids. The germline V gene encodes CDR1 SGHRS and CDR2 YFSETQ. CDR3 residues: CASSLVGAGAYEQYF. As DNA, the CDR3 is TGCGCCAGCAGCTTGGTCGGGGCGGGGGCCTACGAGCAGTACTTC.

The chain is built from TRBV7-9 and TRBJ1-1; D is ambiguous. The CDR3 is made up of 12 amino acids. Between the trimmed V and J ends, which lost 6 bases and 7 bases, there was a span of 12 bases. CDR1 is SEHNR, CDR2 FQNEAQ, per germline (reference sequence). CDR3 amino acids: CASRILDGEAFF. The CDR3 region has the DNA TGTGCCAGCAGAATCCTGGACGGTGAAGCTTTCTTT.

The rearrangement links TRBV12-3 or TRBV12-4 to TRBJ1-1; D unclear. V lost 6 bases to trimming and J lost 1 base, with 9 bases between them. The CDR3 loop spans 13 amino acids. The CDR3 DNA follows: TGTGCCAGCAGGGGGAACCGGAACACTGAAGCTTTCTTT. It translates to CASRGNRNTEAFF.

The genes are TRBV30 and TRBJ1-1, with D possibly TRBD1 on 5 matching bases. Trimming removed 1 base from V and 11 bases from J, with 20 bases in between. CDR3 length: 14 amino acids. From germline, CDR1 is GTSNPN and CDR2 SVGIG (reference sequence). The CDR3 region has the DNA TGTGCCTGGAGTGCCTCAGACACAGGCGGGGAGGCTTTCTTT. It yields the protein CAWSASDTGGEAFF.

The gene calls are TRBV29-1 and TRBJ2-3; a possible D gene is TRBD2 (5 bases). Germline V CDR1 and CDR2: SQVTM, ANQGSEA. V lost 7 bases, J lost 0 bases, and 11 bases lay in between. The CDR3 covers 13 residues. Written as DNA, the CDR3 is TGCAGCGCAAGCGGCGCTAGCACAGATACGCAGTATTTT. Translated, it gives CSASGASTDTQYF.

The V call is TRBV7-9, the J call TRBJ1-2; 9 bases are a match to TRBD1. J was trimmed by 4 bases and V by 1 base; bases with no gene match: 10. CDR1 SEHNR and CDR2 FQNEAQ come from the germline V gene (reference sequence). This CDR3 is built from 17 residues. The CDR3 region is CASSLGIGTGTSYGYTF. The CDR3 DNA sequence: TGTGCCAGCAGCTTAGGAATAGGGACAGGGACGAGCTATGGCTACACCTTC.

The chain joins TRBV29-1 to TRBJ1-2; 7 nucleotides align to TRBD1. J lost 8 bases, V lost 6 bases, and 6 bases had no gene match. The CDR3 has 11 amino acids. Looked up from germline, CDR1 is SQVTM and CDR2 is ANQGSEA. CDR3 DNA sequence: TGCAGCGTCCTACAGGGGAACGGCTACACCTTC. It codes for CSVLQGNGYTF.

The chain employs TRBV25-1 and TRBJ2-5; D is ambiguous. The CDR3 covers 14 residues. The germline gives CDR1 MGHDK, CDR2 SYGVNS. Trimming removed 1 base at V and 1 base at J, with 7 bases between. The CDR3 sequence: CASSESATQETQYF. CDR3 in DNA: TGTGCCAGCAGTGAATCGGCTACCCAAGAGACCCAGTACTTC.

V usage is TRBV29-1 and J usage is TRBJ2-5; unclear D gene. Trimming took off 3 bases at V and 1 base at J, with 6 bases between the two ends. Germline V lookup: CDR1 SQVTM, CDR2 ANQGSEA. This CDR3 has 12 residues. CDR3 DNA sequence: TGCAGCGTTGAGACCAGCCAAGAGACCCAGTACTTC. As protein: CSVETSQETQYF.

V is TRBV19 and J is TRBJ1-5; 8 bases match TRBD1. Trimming at V came to 6 bases and at J to 4 bases, leaving 5 bases not matched to a gene. CDR1 is LNHDA and CDR2 is SQIVND in the germline V gene (reference sequence). The length of the CDR3 is 14 residues. The CDR3 protein is CASRLQGENQPQHF. The CDR3 DNA sequence: TGTGCCAGTAGACTACAGGGGGAAAATCAGCCCCAGCATTTT.

The chain couples TRBV4-2 to TRBJ2-5; either TRBD1 or TRBD2 may fit D (6 bases each). The CDR3 runs to 17 residues. V gave up 1 base and J gave up 3 bases, with 18 bases separating them. Germline values: CDR1 LGHNA, CDR2 YNFKEQ. For the CDR3, the DNA is TGTGCCAGCAGCCAAGGCGAGAGAAGGGGGGTCGAAGAGACCCAGTACTTC. Protein sequence: CASSQGERRGVEETQYF.